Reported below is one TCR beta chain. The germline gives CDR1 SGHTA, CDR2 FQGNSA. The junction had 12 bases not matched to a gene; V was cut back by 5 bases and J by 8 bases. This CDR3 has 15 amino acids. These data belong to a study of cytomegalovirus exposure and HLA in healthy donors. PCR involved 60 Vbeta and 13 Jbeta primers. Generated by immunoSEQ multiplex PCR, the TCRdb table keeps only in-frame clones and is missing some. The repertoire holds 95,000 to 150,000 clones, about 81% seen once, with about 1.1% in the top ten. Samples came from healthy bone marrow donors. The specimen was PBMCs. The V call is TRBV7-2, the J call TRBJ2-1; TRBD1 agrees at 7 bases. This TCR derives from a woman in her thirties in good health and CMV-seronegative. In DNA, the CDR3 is TGTGCCAGCAGCCGGGACAGAGAAACACGGCATGAGCAGTTCTTC. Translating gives CASSRDRETRHEQFF.